The clone carrying this T cell receptor beta chain was detected only a few times. No antigen is known for it. Looked up from germline, CDR1 is MNHEY and CDR2 is SVGAGI. The ends were cut back, 2 bases at V and 1 base at J, with 8 bases in the middle. This CDR3 is 14 amino acids long. The sample belongs to a study of T cell repertoires in aging, cancer and after chemotherapy. TCR beta rearrangements were amplified from peripheral blood genomic DNA. TRB rearrangements spanning V, D and J were amplified using mixed TRB-A/B primers. TCRdb recomputed calls from the multiplex PCR reads with MiXCR, one row per CDR3 protein. Of roughly 5,600 distinct CDR3 sequences listed, approximately 30% were seen once; the top ten hold approximately 31%. Study findings and constraints: Untreated cancer patients had significantly lower blood TCR diversity than age-matched healthy donors.

The source is a human donor with a solid tumor. Sequencing was performed on blood. This rearrangement joins TRBV6-5 to TRBJ1-1; D not resolved. In DNA, the CDR3 is TGTGCCAGCAGTTACCTCGACAAGAACACTGAAGCTTTCTTT. Its translation is CASSYLDKNTEAFF.